This TCR beta chain was identified in a study of blood T cell repertoires in COVID-19. Under the authors' procedure: Amplified reference gene primers provided the basis for estimating nucleated cell counts. Clones were sequenced by immunoSEQ multiplex PCR, and TCRdb holds only the in-frame ones, with some missing. D and trimming come from the DNA, and the V and J calls and clone size come from that table. Of some 290,000 clones detected, roughly 90% appear once; the ten largest clones hold under 3.5%. The CDR3 runs to 15 residues. Per germline, CDR1 MNHEY and CDR2 SVGAGI. The V gene lost 5 bases and the J gene lost 2 bases, with 16 bases spanning the gap. This clone was observed many times.

Sequencing was carried out using peripheral blood. This rearrangement joins TRBV6-5 to TRBJ2-7; D is possibly TRBD2 (6 bases). This receptor was taken from a woman in her twenties or thirties with COVID-19, enrolled during active disease. The CDR3: CASSTNAGTTYEQYF. The CDR3 bases are TGTGCCAGCAGTACAAACGCGGGAACGACCTACGAGCAGTACTTC.